This is a list of T cell receptor beta chains from one sample in a study of beta chain features in type 1 diabetes. Libraries were prepared by immunoSEQ multiplex PCR; TCRdb keeps only in-frame clonotypes and omits some of them. The sample has just under 150,000 clones; 10% are singletons. The material sequenced was naive CD4+ T cells from blood. Receptors originate from a man aged 18 to 30 in good health. Both conserved end residues are trimmed from each CDR3. Part of the rows lack a size; the others show once, few, many or a class for expanded clones.

size | length | V | CDR3
few | 11 | TRBV28 | ASKPRVHQPQH
few | 14 | TRBV7-9 | ASSSGTGPRFEKLF
few | 13 | TRBV4-1 | ASSQVPRSYNEQF
few | 12 | TRBV7-2 | ASRGQGMNTEAF
NA | 14 | TRBV6-6 | ASSYWGGAYQETQY
NA | 12 | TRBV30 | AWRTRDRINEQF
few | 13 | TRBV5-8 | ASSFRQGWGNTIY
NA | 14 | TRBV6-5 | ASSYPPSLELETQY
NA | 12 | TRBV6-5 | ASSYNQGFYEQY
NA | 14 | TRBV29-1 | SVLDREIYVLETQY
few | 16 | TRBV23-1 | ASSQWARREGRQETQY
few | 14 | TRBV6-1 | ASSGRQGSSYNEQF
NA | 12 | TRBV19 | ASSSTPRAHEQY
NA | 12 | TRBV7-9 | ASSLVRAGDEQF
many | 12 | TRBV18 | ASSPAVEGAGYT
few | 13 | TRBV6-6 | ASSYPADRAYEQY
few | 10 | TRBV11-2 | ASKLQTDTQY
NA | 13 | TRBV7-2 | ASSLATGGGNTIY
NA | 14 | TRBV19 | ASSIPGQHSGNTIY
few | 13 | TRBV19 | ASSASGSTNEKLF
few | 11 | TRBV14 | ASSRSGNQPQH
many | 12 | TRBV15 | ATSRDKGTYEQY
NA | 12 | TRBV28 | AAGPLTSTDTQY